The clone carrying this TCR beta chain came up many times. From the 5' RACE reads, TCRdb called clonotypes with MiXCR, one entry per CDR3 protein. This sample has tens of thousands of distinct CDR3 sequences, with 6.5% to 9% found just once. The source of the sample is a study of spatial heterogeneity in lung cancer. Study-level information: Sequences of the beta chain were consistently detected in greater numbers than alpha-chain sequences.

Trimming removed 0 bases from V and 10 bases from J, with 7 bases in between. CDR1 is MNHNS and CDR2 is SASEGT in the germline V gene. The CDR3 is made up of 13 amino acids. Time point: sample taken at primary tumor resection. The receptor's source is a female donor with early-stage non-small cell lung cancer. The chain employs TRBV6-1 and TRBJ1-6; D gene uncertain. The sequenced sample was PBMCs, obtained at surgery. The CDR3 region is CASSEALVSPLHF. In DNA form, the CDR3 reads TGTGCCAGCAGTGAAGCTTTGGTGTCACCCCTCCACTTT.